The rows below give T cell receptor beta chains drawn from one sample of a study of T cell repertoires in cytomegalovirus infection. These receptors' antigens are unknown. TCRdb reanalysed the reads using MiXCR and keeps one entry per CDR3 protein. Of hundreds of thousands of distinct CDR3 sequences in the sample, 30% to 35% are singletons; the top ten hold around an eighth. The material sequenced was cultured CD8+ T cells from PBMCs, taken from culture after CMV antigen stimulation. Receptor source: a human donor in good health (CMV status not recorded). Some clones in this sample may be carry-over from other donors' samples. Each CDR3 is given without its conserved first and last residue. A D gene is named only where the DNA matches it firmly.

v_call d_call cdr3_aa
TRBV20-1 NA SARGTAYGYT
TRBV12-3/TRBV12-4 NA ASSFSGRVGTGELF
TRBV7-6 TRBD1 ASSPRQGDYYNEQF
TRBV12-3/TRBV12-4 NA ASRSPGTGRTEAF
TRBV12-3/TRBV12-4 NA ASSFGTYNQPQH
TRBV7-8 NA ASSLRGVGQGRYEQY
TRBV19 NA ASSYPGGVPT
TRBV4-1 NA ASSPMTNTEAF
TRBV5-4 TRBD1 ASTHPATGVNEQF
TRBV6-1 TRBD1 ASSYRQGGQPQH
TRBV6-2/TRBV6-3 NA ASSHGTPNQPQY
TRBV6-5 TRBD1 ASSPGTGFAEAF
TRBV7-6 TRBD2 ASSLGWAGGGYNEQF
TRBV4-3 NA ASSQERDEFLIFDTGELF
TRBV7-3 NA ASSAGFSTDTQY
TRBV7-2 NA ASSLVRDSTDTQY
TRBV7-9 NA ASSPTAGASEAF
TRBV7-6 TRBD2 ASSFHSGGRGTGELF
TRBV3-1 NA ASSQDVGVTEAF
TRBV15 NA ATSRAGTGANVLT
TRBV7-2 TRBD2 ASSRTSEPQETQY
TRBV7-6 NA ASSLAAEYNSPLH
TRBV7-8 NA ASSSVLNLYGYT
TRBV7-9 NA ASSSDQGTTDTQY
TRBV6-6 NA ASITDRPNTEAF
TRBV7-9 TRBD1 ASTGDEKLF
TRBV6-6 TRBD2 ASPSSRLAGDPNTGELF
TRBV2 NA ASSEIGIRGETQY
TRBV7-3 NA ASSLIGSSSYNEQF
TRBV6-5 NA ASSYAGGVYNEQF
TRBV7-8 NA ASSLGVGASYEQY
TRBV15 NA ATSRGQRINSPLH
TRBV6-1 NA ASSGSRGDNQPQH
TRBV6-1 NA ASSEENRGRQPQH
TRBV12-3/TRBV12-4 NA ASTLRGLEKLF
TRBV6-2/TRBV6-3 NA ASSPGQIIFYGYT
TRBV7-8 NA ASSSLLRGARQPQH
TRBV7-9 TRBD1 ASSEQGAEYYGYT
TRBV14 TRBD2 ASSLWTSQETQY
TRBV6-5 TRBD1 ASSSGTVDQPQH
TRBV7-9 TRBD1 ASVTGSSGNTIY
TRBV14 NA ASSHTTGDTEAF